These 7 T cell receptor beta chains were sequenced from one sample in a study of cytomegalovirus exposure and HLA in healthy donors (dated by TCRdb to the late 2010s). Library method: the immunoSEQ multiplex PCR assay. In TCRdb, the immuneACCESS table is reduced to in-frame sequences with V and J assigned. These tables do not hold every clone; where another copy was compared, an unresolved V gene accounts for under half, and the others remain unexplained. In this sample the table shows 150,000 to 200,000 clones, 84% of which occur a single time. More than 8.5% of the sample rests with the top ten. Sequencing input: PBMCs. The receptors were gathered from a young man in good health and CMV-seropositive.

The CDR3 here is CASSLNPTLAGERSYEQYF. The CDR3 DNA follows: TGTGCCAGCAGCCTCAACCCGACTCTAGCGGGGGAACGCTCCTACGAGCAGTACTTC. The V and J genes are TRBV13 and TRBJ2-7; 10 bases match TRBD2. Germline V gene data show CDR1 as PRHDT and CDR2 as FYEKMQ (reference sequence). J gave up 0 bases and V 5 bases, and 16 bases lay outside the gene matches. This CDR3 is 19 amino acids long.

The V call is TRBV14, the J call TRBJ1-4, with 8 bases identical to TRBD1. The CDR3 is made up of 16 amino acids. Germline CDR1 is SGHDN and CDR2 is FVKESK. Trimming at V came to 4 bases and at J to 6 bases, leaving 10 bases not matched to a gene. CDR3 protein: CASSPRRTGLDEKLFF. In nucleotides, the CDR3 is TGTGCCAGCAGCCCGCGGCGGACAGGGCTGGATGAAAAACTGTTTTTT.

The chain is built from TRBV10-2 and TRBJ2-7; TRBD2 matches at 11 bases. V lost 0 bases to trimming and J lost 6 bases; unmatched junction nucleotides: 10. Germline CDR1 and CDR2: WSHSY and SAAADI. This CDR3 is 17 amino acids long. This chain's CDR3 is CASSESTLAGGSGEQYF. The CDR3 nucleotides are TGCGCCAGCAGTGAGTCAACCCTAGCGGGAGGCTCGGGCGAGCAGTACTTC.

The V gene is TRBV6-5, the J gene TRBJ2-3, with 7 bases fitting TRBD2. This CDR3 region has 15 residues. Germline CDR1 MNHEY, CDR2 SVGAGI. V trimming: 0 bases; J trimming: 0 bases; junction bases outside the gene matches: 0. CDR3 residues: CASSYSGGSTDTQYF. For the CDR3, the DNA is TGTGCCAGCAGTTACTCCGGGGGGAGCACAGATACGCAGTATTTT.

This clone was seen more than once but under ten times. The genes are TRBV7-2 and TRBJ2-3; maybe TRBD2 (5 bases). This CDR3 has 14 residues. V was cut by 0 bases and J by 1 base, with 5 bases left in between. The V gene's germline CDR1 is SGHTA and CDR2 FQGNSA. CDR3 amino acids: CASSLASGTDTQYF. The DNA of the CDR3 is TGTGCCAGCAGCTTAGCTAGCGGCACAGATACGCAGTATTTT.

The chain has TRBV5-6 and TRBJ2-3; D is unresolved. Trimming shortened V by 1 base and J by 3 bases, and 9 bases separated the two germline ends. There are 14 residues in the CDR3. The germline gives CDR1 SGHDT, CDR2 YYEEEE. The CDR3 coding sequence is TGTGCCAGCAGCTTGCCGAGCTTGACAGATACGCAGTATTTT. Its protein is CASSLPSLTDTQYF.

This clone was counted only a few times. V is TRBV14 and J is TRBJ1-2, with 7 bases identical to TRBD1. The CDR3 is made up of 14 amino acids. V shed 4 bases and J 7 bases; nucleotides not matched to a gene: 9. CDR1 SGHDN and CDR2 FVKESK come from the germline V gene. For the CDR3, the DNA is TGTGCCAGCAGCCCTAGACAGGGTTCAGGTGGCTACACCTTC. Its protein is CASSPRQGSGGYTF.